The 14 T cell receptor beta chains below come from one sample, sequenced in a study of response to subunit inactivated influenza vaccine. TCRdb re-called the RT-PCR reads with MiXCR, one entry per CDR3 protein. This table holds hundreds of thousands of distinct CDR3 sequences, approximately 11% found once. These same records also appear under a second study, on T cells expressing NK-cell markers. That source reports: UMIs accompanied the 5'RACE template switching by which TCR beta cDNA was made.

The sequencing here drew on PBMCs from blood, taken on the day of vaccination. The source is a man aged 50 or older who received an inactivated influenza vaccine.

A few counts support this clonotype. This chain joins TRBV6-2 or TRBV6-3 and TRBJ2-1; D remains ambiguous. The CDR3 totals 14 residues. Germline V gene sequence: CDR1 MNHEY, CDR2 SVGEGT. V was clipped by 4 bases and J by 6 bases, with 13 bases between them. The CDR3 reads CASSLLGFSNEQFF. CDR3 DNA sequence: TGTGCCAGCAGTTTGTTGGGGTTCTCCAATGAGCAGTTCTTC.

This clonotype was detected only a few times. V is TRBV15 and J is TRBJ2-2; weak D call: TRBD1 (5 bases). Trimming stripped 5 bases from V and 1 base from J, with 11 bases between. The CDR3 has 15 residues. Germline assignment: CDR1 LNHNV and CDR2 YYDKDF (reference sequence). As DNA, the CDR3 is TGTGCCACCAGCGGTCGAAGGGGGAACACCGGGGAGCTGTTTTTT. This codes for CATSGRRGNTGELFF.

In DNA form, the CDR3 reads TGTGCCAGTAAGGAACAGGGCTACAATGAGCAGTTCTTC. Translating gives CASKEQGYNEQFF. J is TRBJ2-1 and V is TRBV19, with D tentatively TRBD1 (6 bases). V was clipped by 7 bases and J by 3 bases, with 10 bases between them. The CDR3 is 13 residues long. Germline assignment: CDR1 LNHDA and CDR2 SQIVND (reference sequence).

This clonotype was picked up a small number of times. The V call is TRBV11-2, the J call TRBJ2-1; D gene uncertain. CDR3 length: 16 amino acids. Germline CDR1 reads SGHAT; CDR2 reads FQNNGV. V was pared by 0 bases and J by 0 bases, with 9 bases between. CDR3 sequence reads: CASSLDRQSSYNEQFF. The DNA for the CDR3 is TGTGCCAGCAGCTTAGATCGGCAGAGCTCCTACAATGAGCAGTTCTTC.

At least ten counts were recorded for this clonotype. The V gene is TRBV12-3 or TRBV12-4, the J gene TRBJ2-5; no clear D gene. The CDR3 is made up of 13 amino acids. With 4 bases removed from V and 0 bases from J, the gap between germline ends came to 6 bases. The DNA for the CDR3 is TGTGCCAGCAGTTCCGGCAACCAAGAGACCCAGTACTTC. Translating gives CASSSGNQETQYF.

This clonotype was counted many times. The CDR3 DNA sequence: TGTGCCAGCCGGTTCGACGTGCAGCTGTTTTTT. It is translated as CASRFDVQLFF. The chain combines TRBV12-3 or TRBV12-4 with TRBJ2-2; D ambiguous. There are 11 residues in the CDR3. Trimming pared 8 bases from V and 12 bases from J, leaving 13 bases between.

This chain connects TRBV5-1 to TRBJ2-3; 10 positions agree with TRBD2. The CDR3 runs 19 residues. With 4 bases clipped from V and 3 bases from J, the junction kept 17 bases outside the gene matches. CDR1 is SGHRS, CDR2 YFSETQ, per germline. The CDR3 here is CASSSRDTPGLARTDTQYF. CDR3 in DNA: TGCGCCAGCAGCAGCCGGGACACCCCGGGACTAGCGCGTACAGATACGCAGTATTTT.

V usage is TRBV6-2 or TRBV6-3 and J usage is TRBJ1-1; D perhaps matches TRBD1 (5 bases). Between the trimmed V and J ends, which lost 0 bases and 1 base, there was a span of 6 bases. The CDR3 is made up of 14 amino acids. Germline lookup yields CDR1 MNHEY and CDR2 SVGEGT. CDR3 loop: CASSYSQGNTEAFF. The CDR3 nucleotides read TGTGCCAGCAGTTACTCTCAGGGGAACACTGAAGCTTTCTTT.

This sequence joins TRBV30 and TRBJ1-1; possible D gene TRBD1, 6 bases. V dropped 0 bases and J dropped 5 bases, with 10 bases sitting between them. CDR1 GTSNPN and CDR2 SVGIG come from the germline V gene (reference sequence). The CDR3 consists of 13 residues. The CDR3 loop reads CAWSVGGGTEAFF. The DNA for the CDR3 is TGTGCCTGGAGTGTAGGGGGAGGTACTGAAGCTTTCTTT.

This clonotype was recorded a few times. The rearrangement uses TRBV28 and TRBJ2-5; D might be TRBD2 (6 bases). Germline V gene sequence: CDR1 MDHEN, CDR2 SYDVKM. CDR3 length equals 15 residues. Between the trimmed V and J ends, which lost 6 bases and 1 base, there was a span of 15 bases. The CDR3 sequence: CASSSSLAVQETQYF. CDR3 coding DNA: TGTGCCAGCAGCTCCTCCTTAGCGGTCCAAGAGACCCAGTACTTC. Combining the CDR3 with reference TRBV28 and TRBJ2-5 gives the whole variable domain DVKVTQSSRYLVKRTGEKVFLECVQDMDHENMFWYRQDPGLGLRLIYFSYDVKMKEKGDIPEGYSVSREKKERFSLILESASTNQTSMYLCASSSSLAVQETQYFGPGTRLLVL.

This clonotype has more than one count but fewer than ten. The chain links TRBV4-3 to TRBJ1-6; maybe TRBD1 (5 bases). Trimming took off 1 base at V and 8 bases at J, with 12 bases between the two ends. The CDR3 is made up of 15 amino acids. CDR1 is LGHNA and CDR2 is YSLEER in the germline V gene. The CDR3 protein is CASSQGGRGYSPLHF. CDR3 bases: TGCGCCAGCAGCCAAGGGGGGAGGGGATATTCACCCCTCCACTTT.

This clonotype was found a few times. The chain is built from TRBV5-6 and TRBJ2-3; 7 nucleotides agree with TRBD1. CDR1 and CDR2 from the germline V gene are SGHDT and YYEEEE. The CDR3 contains 15 residues. The V segment lost 4 bases and the J segment 7 bases; nucleotides outside the gene matches: 12. The CDR3 protein is CASSTAGTASYTQYF. The CDR3 bases are TGTGCCAGCAGCACCGCCGGGACAGCGTCCTATACGCAGTATTTT.

This clonotype has only a few counts. The chain links TRBV3-1 to TRBJ2-7; the match to TRBD1 covers 8 bases. Germline V gene data show CDR1 as LGHDT and CDR2 as YNNKEL (reference sequence). The CDR3 covers 15 residues. V gave up 1 base and J gave up 2 bases; unmatched junction bases: 4. CDR3 loop: CASSQATGVAYEQYF. Written as DNA, the CDR3 is TGTGCCAGCAGCCAAGCGACAGGGGTTGCCTACGAGCAGTACTTC.

This clonotype was picked up a small number of times. The CDR3 loop reads CASSSLSGNRLYGYTF. The DNA of the CDR3 is TGTGCCAGCAGCTCGCTTTCTGGCAATAGACTCTATGGCTACACCTTC. The V and J genes are TRBV7-2 and TRBJ1-2; D not certain. The germline CDR1 and CDR2 sequences are SGHTA and FQGNSA. This CDR3 is built from 16 residues. V was cut by 4 bases and J by 4 bases, with 19 bases left in between.